Below, 18 T cell receptor beta chains from the same sample are listed, as sequenced in a study of cytotoxic CD8 clonotypes in ibrutinib-treated CLL. Using immunoSEQ multiplex PCR, the repertoire was profiled, and TCRdb retains in-frame clones only, with some absent. The sample shows some 58,000 clones, more than 70% of them seen only once. The sequences come from PBMCs, collected after 12 months of ibrutinib treatment. The receptors stem from a human donor with chronic lymphocytic leukemia.

The CDR3 reads CASTRWTGDGEETQYF. The DNA of the CDR3 is TGTGCCAGCACGCGATGGACAGGGGATGGCGAGGAGACCCAGTACTTC. The J gene is TRBJ2-5, the V gene TRBV25-1; TRBD1 aligns across 9 bases. The germline CDR1 and CDR2 sequences are MGHDK and SYGVNS. There are 16 residues in the CDR3. The trim removed 7 bases at V and 5 bases at J, leaving 14 bases unmatched.

The J gene is TRBJ2-2, the V gene TRBV11-2; the match to TRBD2 covers 13 bases. CDR1 and CDR2 from the germline V gene are SGHAT and FQNNGV. V gave up 8 bases and J gave up 7 bases; unmatched junction bases: 10. There are 16 residues in the CDR3. CDR3 sequence: CASGEGLAGVGGELFF. In DNA form, the CDR3 reads TGTGCCAGCGGCGAAGGACTAGCGGGAGTAGGCGGGGAGCTGTTTTTT. The full variable domain, rest sourced from reference TRBV11-2 and TRBJ2-2, is EAGVAQSPRYKIIEKRQSVAFWCNPISGHATLYWYQQILGQGPKLLIQFQNNGVVDDSQLPKDRFSAERLKGVDSTLKIQPAKLEDSAVYLCASGEGLAGVGGELFFGEGSRLTVL.

V usage is TRBV19 and J usage is TRBJ2-1; TRBD2 matches 9 bases. J gave up 3 bases and V 1 base, and 1 base lay outside the gene matches. Germline V gene lookup returns CDR1 LNHDA and CDR2 SQIVND (reference sequence). The CDR3 totals 15 residues. CDR3 loop: CASSIGTSVYNEQFF. In nucleotides, the CDR3 is TGTGCCAGTAGTATAGGGACTAGCGTCTACAATGAGCAGTTCTTC.

The count of this clone is one. V is TRBV10-3 and J is TRBJ1-4, with D unclear. Germline V gene lookup returns CDR1 ENHRY and CDR2 SYGVKD. This CDR3 has 17 residues. Trimming shortened V by 0 bases and J by 2 bases, and 13 bases separated the two germline ends. DNA of the CDR3: TGTGCCATCAGTGAGTCGCTAGGGTGGTATACTAATGAAAAACTGTTTTTT. Encoded protein: CAISESLGWYTNEKLFF.

The rearrangement joins TRBV5-1 to TRBJ2-7, with a weak D call TRBD1 (5 bases). The CDR3 spans 15 residues. The V end lost 0 bases, the J end lost 2 bases, and 12 bases lay between the germline ends. Looked up from germline, CDR1 is SGHRS and CDR2 is YFSETQ. The CDR3 region has the DNA TGCGCCAGCAGCTTGGGCCCAGACAGTACCTACGAGCAGTACTTC. Amino acid sequence: CASSLGPDSTYEQYF.

The V gene is TRBV4-1, the J gene TRBJ2-7; 7 positions agree with TRBD2. Germline CDR1 is MGHRA and CDR2 is YSYEKL. Trimming at V came to 4 bases and at J to 5 bases, leaving 8 bases not matched to a gene. CDR3 length: 14 amino acids. The CDR3 loop is CASSRWRESNEQYF. For the CDR3, the DNA is TGCGCCAGCAGCCGCTGGCGGGAGTCCAACGAGCAGTACTTC.

The table lists this clone with a count of one. The chain recombines TRBV5-6 with TRBJ2-7; the match to TRBD2 covers 10 bases. Germline V gene sequence: CDR1 SGHDT, CDR2 YYEEEE. The length of the CDR3 is 15 residues. The ends lost 3 bases at V and 7 bases at J; junction bases unmatched: 10. As DNA, the CDR3 is TGTGCCAGCAGCTGGAGGACTAGCGGACCTTCGGAGCAGTACTTC. It encodes CASSWRTSGPSEQYF. The full variable domain, completed using reference TRBV5-6 and TRBJ2-7, is DAGVTQSPTHLIKTRGQQVTLRCSPKSGHDTVSWYQQALGQGPQFIFQYYEEEERQRGNFPDRFSGHQFPNYSSELNVNALLLGDSALYLCASSWRTSGPSEQYFGPGTRLTVT.

The chain joins TRBV28 to TRBJ2-3; 9 bases fit TRBD2. The germline CDR1 and CDR2 sequences are MDHEN and SYDVKM. The CDR3 has 13 residues. V dropped 11 bases and J dropped 0; count of bases not matched to a gene: 3. This chain's CDR3 is CASSGASTDTQYF. The CDR3 DNA reads TGTGCCTCTAGCGGGGCTAGCACAGATACGCAGTATTTT.

The chain links TRBV4-2 to TRBJ2-3; TRBD1 matches at 8 bases. Germline CDR1 LGHNA, CDR2 YNFKEQ. V gave up 5 bases and J gave up 5 bases; unmatched junction bases: 9. There are 15 residues in the CDR3. CDR3 bases: TGTGCCAGCAGCGCTCGAGGACAGGGCTTAGATACGCAGTATTTT. The encoded protein is CASSARGQGLDTQYF.

The V gene is TRBV6-6, the J gene TRBJ2-7; D call uncertain. This CDR3 spans 13 amino acids. The germline V gene has CDR1 MNHNY and CDR2 SVGAGI (reference sequence). Trimming removed 2 bases at V and 9 bases at J, with 14 bases between. As DNA, the CDR3 is TGTGCCAGCAGTTACCCCGCCAACCCCGGGCAGTACTTC. Its translation: CASSYPANPGQYF.

The V gene is TRBV7-9, the J gene TRBJ1-2, with a possible D match to TRBD1 (5 bases). The CDR3 length is 11 residues. V was clipped by 5 bases and J by 6 bases, with 7 bases between them. In germline, CDR1 is SEHNR, CDR2 FQNEAQ (reference sequence). Here the CDR3 reads CASSSRDGYTF. CDR3 nucleotides: TGTGCCAGCAGCAGCAGGGATGGCTACACCTTC.

In DNA form, the CDR3 reads TGTGCCAGTAGTACTGGGACAGGGGGACGATATGGCTACACCTTC. Translation: CASSTGTGGRYGYTF. The V gene is TRBV19, the J gene TRBJ1-2; 11 bases match TRBD1. From germline, CDR1 is LNHDA and CDR2 SQIVND (reference sequence). The trim removed 4 bases at V and 5 bases at J, leaving 6 bases unmatched. The CDR3 spans 15 residues.

The chain has TRBV6-1 and TRBJ2-1, with TRBD2 as a possible D gene (6 bases). V lost 6 bases to trimming and J lost 6 bases, with 15 bases between them. The length of the CDR3 is 14 residues. Germline V gene sequence: CDR1 MNHNS, CDR2 SASEGT. The CDR3 spells CASRYTGTFNEQFF. CDR3 bases: TGTGCCAGCAGATATACCGGGACTTTCAATGAGCAGTTCTTC.

This chain uses TRBV25-1 with TRBJ2-7, with D possibly TRBD1 on 6 matching bases. Germline CDR1 reads MGHDK; CDR2 reads SYGVNS. This CDR3 comprises 12 residues. Deletions cut 2 bases from V and 12 bases from J, with 14 bases between. Here the CDR3 reads CASSEGYRVAYF. The CDR3 region has the DNA TGTGCCAGCAGTGAAGGATACAGGGTGGCGTACTTC.

This chain joins TRBV30 and TRBJ2-7; TRBD1 might be the D (6 bases). Germline CDR1 and CDR2: GTSNPN and SVGIG (reference sequence). Between the trimmed V and J ends, which lost 4 bases and 2 bases, there was a span of 15 bases. This CDR3 contains 14 residues. Written as DNA, the CDR3 is TGTGCCTGGAACCCAACAGGGTCGACCTACGAGCAGTACTTC. The encoded protein is CAWNPTGSTYEQYF.

The chain employs TRBV30 and TRBJ2-1; 7 bases match TRBD1. The CDR3 loop spans 15 amino acids. V gave up 2 bases and J gave up 6 bases; unmatched junction bases: 10. Germline V gene sequence: CDR1 GTSNPN, CDR2 SVGIG (reference sequence). The CDR3 reads CAWSPIGTVSNEQFF. CDR3 nucleotide sequence: TGTGCCTGGAGTCCTATCGGGACAGTCAGCAATGAGCAGTTCTTC.

The chain couples TRBV5-4 to TRBJ2-3, with TRBD2 matching over 11 bases. V was clipped by 4 bases and J by 5 bases; unmatched bases: 3. The CDR3 extends over 14 amino acids. Germline assignment: CDR1 SGHNT and CDR2 YYREEE (reference sequence). The CDR3, as DNA: TGTGCCAGCAGCCCGGGGACTAGCGGAGATACGCAGTATTTT. Its translation: CASSPGTSGDTQYF.

CDR3 nucleotides: TGTGCCAGCAGCTTATTTGAGTACTACGAGCAGTACTTC. Protein: CASSLFEYYEQYF. V usage is TRBV11-2 and J usage is TRBJ2-7, with D hard to call. Deletions cut 2 bases from V and 3 bases from J, with 8 bases between. Germline V gives CDR1 SGHAT, CDR2 FQNNGV. The CDR3 loop spans 13 amino acids.